The sequence of this T cell receptor beta chain was determined in a study of CD8+ T cells in alopecia areata. Treatment reported: oral pan-JAK inhibitor, 5-10 mg twice daily. Extraction and reverse transcription of RNA yielded cDNA as the sequencing template. Assay used: immunoSEQ multiplex PCR; TCRdb lists only in-frame clones, some missing. The sample contains about 220,000 clones, more than 45% of which appear only once. Looked up from germline, CDR1 is LNHDA and CDR2 is SQIVND (reference sequence). The CDR3 sequence is 16 residues long. Germline trimming cut 4 bases from V and 1 base from J; bases unmatched to any gene: 5.

Sequencing was performed on CD4+ T cells sorted from blood, taken at week 4, from a patient treated with tofacitinib. The chain recombines TRBV19 with TRBJ2-1; 9 positions agree with TRBD2. This receptor was obtained from a human donor with alopecia areata. Here the CDR3 reads CASSTQSGRSYNEQFF. The CDR3, as DNA: TGTGCCAGTAGTACCCAAAGCGGGAGGTCCTACAATGAGCAGTTCTTC.